What follows are 24 T cell receptor beta chains derived from one specimen sequenced in a study of cytomegalovirus exposure and HLA in healthy donors. 60 Vbeta and 13 Jbeta primers were used in PCR. TCRdb's copy holds only in-frame clones and misses some; the assay was immunoSEQ multiplex PCR. The sample records 100,000 to 150,000 clones, approximately 74% being singletons. Sequencing was done on a sample of PBMCs. The receptors come from a male donor in good health and CMV-seronegative.

V gene TRBV19 combines with J gene TRBJ2-1, with D perhaps TRBD1 (6 bases). The CDR3 has 16 residues. V was cut by 0 bases and J by 6 bases, with 15 bases left in between. Germline loops: CDR1 LNHDA, CDR2 SQIVND (reference sequence). The CDR3 sequence: CASSIDLGVGGNEQFF. The CDR3 DNA follows: TGTGCCAGTAGTATAGATTTGGGTGTAGGGGGCAATGAGCAGTTCTTC.

The chain recombines TRBV28 with TRBJ2-5; D is ambiguous. CDR1 is MDHEN and CDR2 is SYDVKM in the germline V gene. Trimming removed 1 base from V and 4 bases from J, with 10 bases in between. The CDR3 is 14 amino acids. CDR3 in amino acids: CASSLSVAPETQYF. The DNA for the CDR3 is TGTGCCAGCAGTTTATCAGTCGCCCCAGAGACCCAGTACTTC.

The CDR3 region is CASSFRGSGQETQYF. DNA for the CDR3: TGTGCCAGCAGCTTTCGAGGGAGCGGCCAAGAGACCCAGTACTTC. The V call is TRBV5-4, the J call TRBJ2-5; D may be TRBD2 (5 bases). Trimming removed 2 bases from V and 1 base from J, with 12 bases in between. The CDR3 is 15 residues long. Looked up from germline, CDR1 is SGHNT and CDR2 is YYREEE (reference sequence).

In its sample, this clone was seen a few times. This CDR3 is CAWSVGGSSYNEQFF. The DNA for the CDR3 is TGTGCCTGGAGTGTAGGAGGGAGCTCCTACAATGAGCAGTTCTTC. V gene TRBV30 combines with J gene TRBJ2-1; D is perhaps TRBD2 (6 bases). Looked up from germline, CDR1 is GTSNPN and CDR2 is SVGIG (reference sequence). V lost 0 bases and J 0 bases, leaving 9 bases between the germline ends. The CDR3 is 15 amino acids.

This clone has just one count. The chain joins TRBV28 to TRBJ2-5; 8 nucleotides agree with TRBD1. J gave up 1 base and V 5 bases, and 3 bases lay outside the gene matches. This CDR3 contains 14 residues. Germline values: CDR1 MDHEN, CDR2 SYDVKM. The CDR3 is CASSPGGFQETQYF. The CDR3 DNA reads TGTGCCAGCAGTCCAGGGGGCTTCCAAGAGACCCAGTACTTC.

The chain combines TRBV7-2 with TRBJ1-1; no reliable D call. Trimming took 0 bases from V and 1 from J, leaving 3 bases between them. The CDR3 extends over 13 amino acids. Looked up from germline, CDR1 is SGHTA and CDR2 is FQGNSA. This CDR3 is CASSLAQNTEAFF. CDR3 bases: TGTGCCAGCAGCTTAGCCCAGAACACTGAAGCTTTCTTT.

J is TRBJ1-6 and V is TRBV4-2; D not resolved. V shed 0 bases and J shed 6 bases, with 12 bases lying between them. This CDR3 is built from 16 residues. Germline CDR1 reads LGHNA; CDR2 reads YNFKEQ. The CDR3 DNA follows: TGTGCCAGCAGCCAAGAGGAGGTGAGCGGTAATTCACCCCTCCACTTT. Its translation is CASSQEEVSGNSPLHF.

The chain uses TRBV11-2 and TRBJ2-1; 7 bases line up with TRBD1. This CDR3 spans 15 amino acids. V shed 3 bases and J 0 bases; nucleotides not matched to a gene: 2. Germline V gene lookup returns CDR1 SGHAT and CDR2 FQNNGV. This chain's CDR3 is CASSFRDSSYNEQFF. The CDR3 nucleotides are TGTGCCAGCAGCTTCCGGGACAGCTCCTACAATGAGCAGTTCTTC.

The J gene is TRBJ1-3, the V gene TRBV4-2, with unresolved D. The germline CDR1 and CDR2 sequences are LGHNA and YNFKEQ. CDR3 size: 18 residues. Between the trimmed V and J ends, which lost 0 bases and 4 bases, there was a span of 19 bases. CDR3 nucleotides: TGTGCCAGCAGCCAAGATCTTGTGTCGGAGGGTTCCGGAAACACCATATATTTT. As protein: CASSQDLVSEGSGNTIYF.

V gene TRBV28 combines with J gene TRBJ2-1; TRBD2 aligns across 7 bases. The V and J ends lost 3 bases and 7 bases, in that order; junction bases with no gene match: 3. The germline V gene has CDR1 MDHEN and CDR2 SYDVKM. The CDR3 is made up of 13 amino acids. CDR3 region: CASSFELANEQFF. The CDR3 DNA is TGTGCCAGCAGTTTTGAACTAGCGAATGAGCAGTTCTTC. The full variable domain, completed using reference TRBV28 and TRBJ2-1, is DVKVTQSSRYLVKRTGEKVFLECVQDMDHENMFWYRQDPGLGLRLIYFSYDVKMKEKGDIPEGYSVSREKKERFSLILESASTNQTSMYLCASSFELANEQFFGPGTRLTVL.

This chain connects TRBV12-5 to TRBJ2-3, with 8 bases aligning to TRBD1. The CDR3 contains 14 residues. CDR1 is LGHNT and CDR2 is FRNRAP in the germline V gene. The V segment lost 7 bases and the J segment 4 bases; nucleotides outside the gene matches: 7. The CDR3 DNA reads TGTGCTAGTGCCCTGGACAGGGCGCCAGATACGCAGTATTTT. It translates to CASALDRAPDTQYF. The variable domain in full, with the rest retrieved from reference TRBV12-5 and TRBJ2-3, is DARVTQTPRHKVTEMGQEVTMRCQPILGHNTVFWYRQTMMQGLELLAYFRNRAPLDDSGMPKDRFSAEMPDATLATLKIQPSEPRDSAVYFCASALDRAPDTQYFGPGTRLTVL.

DNA for the CDR3: TGTGCCAGCCAAGACAGGGAAGTTCCTATCTACGAGCAGTACTTC. Its protein product is CASQDREVPIYEQYF. V and J are TRBV6-1 and TRBJ2-7, with 7 nucleotides matching TRBD1. This CDR3 region has 15 residues. CDR1 and CDR2 (germline): MNHNS, SASEGT. Trimming at V came to 8 bases and at J to 3 bases, leaving 13 bases not matched to a gene.

V is TRBV27 and J is TRBJ2-7; 8 bases fit TRBD2. The CDR3 extends over 13 amino acids. Germline-derived CDR1 and CDR2 are MNHEY and SMNVEV (reference sequence). After removal of 8 bases from V and 9 bases from J, the junction contained 12 bases not matched to a gene. The CDR3 DNA sequence: TGTGCCAGCGGAAATCTGGCGGGAGGAGGGCAGTACTTC. It codes for CASGNLAGGGQYF.

This sequence joins TRBV4-3 and TRBJ2-3; 7 bases agree with TRBD1. The V gene's germline CDR1 is LGHNA and CDR2 YSLEER. The CDR3 has 16 residues. V trimming: 4 bases; J trimming: 5 bases; junction bases outside the gene matches: 12. CDR3 loop: CASSRLLTGQGDTQYF. CDR3 DNA sequence: TGCGCCAGCAGCCGCCTATTGACAGGGCAGGGAGATACGCAGTATTTT.

This chain uses TRBV2 with TRBJ2-2; 9 nucleotides line up with TRBD1. Germline values: CDR1 SNHLY, CDR2 FYNNEI. The CDR3 is made up of 15 amino acids. After removal of 7 bases from V and 1 base from J, the junction contained 4 bases not matched to a gene. This CDR3 reads CASTSGQGNTGELFF. CDR3 DNA sequence: TGTGCCAGCACCTCGGGACAGGGGAACACCGGGGAGCTGTTTTTT.

CDR3 DNA: TGTGCCAGTAGTATGGACATGAGGAACACCGGGGAGCTGTTTTTT. Its protein product is CASSMDMRNTGELFF. V is TRBV19 and J is TRBJ2-2, with TRBD1 as a possible D gene (5 bases). Between the trimmed V and J ends, which lost 3 bases and 1 base, there was a span of 9 bases. CDR1 and CDR2 (germline): LNHDA, SQIVND (reference sequence). The CDR3 sequence is 15 residues long.

V gene TRBV28 combines with J gene TRBJ2-1, with TRBD1 matching 7 bases. The CDR3 runs to 13 residues. Germline V gene lookup returns CDR1 MDHEN and CDR2 SYDVKM. V was pared by 5 bases and J by 9 bases, with 7 bases of the junction left unmatched. The CDR3 spells CASSVYRGSEQFF. The CDR3 nucleotides read TGTGCCAGCAGTGTATACAGGGGATCTGAGCAGTTCTTC. Drawing the rest from reference TRBV28 and TRBJ2-1, the complete variable domain is DVKVTQSSRYLVKRTGEKVFLECVQDMDHENMFWYRQDPGLGLRLIYFSYDVKMKEKGDIPEGYSVSREKKERFSLILESASTNQTSMYLCASSVYRGSEQFFGPGTRLTVL.

The V and J genes are TRBV5-1 and TRBJ2-5; 8 positions agree with TRBD2. The CDR3 is 15 residues long. Germline V CDR1 and CDR2: SGHRS, YFSETQ. V was clipped by 4 bases and J by 5 bases; unmatched bases: 10. The CDR3: CASSAGTPGGETQYF. The CDR3 DNA reads TGCGCCAGCAGCGCGGGGACCCCGGGAGGGGAGACCCAGTACTTC.

The chain employs TRBV5-1 and TRBJ2-1, with TRBD2 matching 8 bases. Per germline, CDR1 SGHRS and CDR2 YFSETQ. V shed 1 base and J 8 bases; nucleotides not matched to a gene: 8. The CDR3 has 15 amino acids. For the CDR3, the DNA is TGCGCCAGCAGCTTGAGGAGCGGGAGTAGGGATGAGCAGTTCTTC. Its protein is CASSLRSGSRDEQFF.

The chain employs TRBV9 and TRBJ2-3; a possible D gene is TRBD1 (5 bases). Germline V gives CDR1 SGDLS, CDR2 YYNGEE. The CDR3 runs to 14 residues. V shed 3 bases and J shed 5 bases, with 13 bases lying between them. CDR3 amino acids: CASSATAGLDTQYF. CDR3 DNA sequence: TGTGCCAGCAGCGCTACCGCAGGGTTAGATACGCAGTATTTT.

This chain joins TRBV4-3 and TRBJ2-1; TRBD1 agrees at 10 bases. In germline, CDR1 is LGHNA, CDR2 YSLEER. The V segment lost 8 bases and the J segment 0 bases; nucleotides outside the gene matches: 4. CDR3 length: 15 amino acids. The CDR3 region is CASARQGASYNEQFF. The CDR3 DNA sequence: TGCGCCAGCGCTAGACAGGGGGCCTCCTACAATGAGCAGTTCTTC.

The chain uses TRBV9 and TRBJ1-5; unclear D gene. CDR1 is SGDLS and CDR2 is YYNGEE in the germline V gene. V dropped 1 base and J dropped 4 bases, with 6 bases sitting between them. This CDR3 contains 13 residues. CDR3 protein: CASSVTLNQPQHF. The CDR3 DNA follows: TGTGCCAGCAGCGTAACCCTAAATCAGCCCCAGCATTTT.

J is TRBJ2-1 and V is TRBV30, with D tentatively TRBD2 (5 bases). V lost 0 bases and J 8 bases, leaving 8 bases between the germline ends. The CDR3 extends over 12 amino acids. In germline, CDR1 is GTSNPN, CDR2 SVGIG (reference sequence). The CDR3 protein is CAWSVRGDEQFF. DNA of the CDR3: TGTGCCTGGAGTGTACGGGGAGATGAGCAGTTCTTC.

The V gene is TRBV5-1, the J gene TRBJ2-7; the D gene is possibly TRBD2 (5 bases). Germline CDR1 is SGHRS and CDR2 is YFSETQ. The CDR3 spans 13 residues. V was trimmed by 2 bases and J by 7 bases, leaving 13 bases between them. CDR3 coding DNA: TGCGCCAGCAGCTTCACCGCAACGGGGGAGCAGTACTTC. Amino acids: CASSFTATGEQYF.